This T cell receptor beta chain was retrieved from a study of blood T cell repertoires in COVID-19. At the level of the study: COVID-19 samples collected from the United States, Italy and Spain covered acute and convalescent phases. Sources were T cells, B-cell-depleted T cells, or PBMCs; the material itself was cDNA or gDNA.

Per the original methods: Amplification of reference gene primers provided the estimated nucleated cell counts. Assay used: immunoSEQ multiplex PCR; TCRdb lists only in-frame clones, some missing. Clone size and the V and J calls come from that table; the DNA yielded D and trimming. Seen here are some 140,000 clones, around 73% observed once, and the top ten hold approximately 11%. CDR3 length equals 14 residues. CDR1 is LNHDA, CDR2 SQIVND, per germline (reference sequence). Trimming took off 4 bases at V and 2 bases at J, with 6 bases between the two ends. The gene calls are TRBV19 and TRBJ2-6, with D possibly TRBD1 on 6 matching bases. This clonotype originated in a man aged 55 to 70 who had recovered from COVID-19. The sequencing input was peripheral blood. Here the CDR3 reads CASSTGAGANVLTF. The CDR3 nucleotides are TGTGCCAGTAGTACAGGGGCTGGGGCCAACGTCCTGACTTTC.